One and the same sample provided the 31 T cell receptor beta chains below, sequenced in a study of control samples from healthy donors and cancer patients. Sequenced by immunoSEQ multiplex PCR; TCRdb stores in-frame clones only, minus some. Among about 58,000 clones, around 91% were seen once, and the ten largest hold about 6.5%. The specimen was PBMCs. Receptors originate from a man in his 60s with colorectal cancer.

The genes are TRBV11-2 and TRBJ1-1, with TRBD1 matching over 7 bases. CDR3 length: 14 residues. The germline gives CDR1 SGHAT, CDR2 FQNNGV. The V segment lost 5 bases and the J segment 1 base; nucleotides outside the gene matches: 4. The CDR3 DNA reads TGTGCCAGCAGCCAGGGACAGCCGAACACTGAAGCTTTCTTT. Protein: CASSQGQPNTEAFF. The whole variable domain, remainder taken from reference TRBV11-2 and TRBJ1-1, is EAGVAQSPRYKIIEKRQSVAFWCNPISGHATLYWYQQILGQGPKLLIQFQNNGVVDDSQLPKDRFSAERLKGVDSTLKIQPAKLEDSAVYLCASSQGQPNTEAFFGQGTRLTVV.

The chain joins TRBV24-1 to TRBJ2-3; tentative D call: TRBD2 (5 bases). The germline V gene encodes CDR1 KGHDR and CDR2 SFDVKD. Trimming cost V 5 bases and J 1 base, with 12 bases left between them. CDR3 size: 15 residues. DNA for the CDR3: TGTGCCACCAGTGTCGCGGGTCAAGGCACAGATACGCAGTATTTT. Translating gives CATSVAGQGTDTQYF.

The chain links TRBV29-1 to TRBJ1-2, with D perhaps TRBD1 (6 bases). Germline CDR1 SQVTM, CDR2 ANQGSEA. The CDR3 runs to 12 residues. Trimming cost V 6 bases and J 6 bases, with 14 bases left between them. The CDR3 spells CSVGAAGDGYTF. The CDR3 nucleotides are TGCAGCGTGGGGGCGGCAGGGGATGGCTACACCTTC.

CDR3 DNA: TGTGCCACCAGTTGGCCAGCGGGGGATGGCTACACCTTC. Its protein is CATSWPAGDGYTF. The rearrangement links TRBV15 to TRBJ1-2; possibly TRBD1 for D (5 bases). V shed 6 bases and J shed 6 bases, with 14 bases lying between them. Germline V CDR1 and CDR2: LNHNV, YYDKDF (reference sequence). The CDR3 spans 13 residues.

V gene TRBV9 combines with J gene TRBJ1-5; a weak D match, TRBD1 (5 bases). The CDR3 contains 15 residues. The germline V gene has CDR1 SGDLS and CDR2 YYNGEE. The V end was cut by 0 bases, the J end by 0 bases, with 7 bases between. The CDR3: CASSVEGLSNQPQHF. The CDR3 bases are TGTGCCAGCAGCGTAGAGGGACTTAGCAATCAGCCCCAGCATTTT.

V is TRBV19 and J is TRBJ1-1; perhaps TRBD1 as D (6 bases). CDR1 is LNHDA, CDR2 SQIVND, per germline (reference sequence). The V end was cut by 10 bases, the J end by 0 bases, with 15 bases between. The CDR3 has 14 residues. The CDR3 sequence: CATLGGRMNTEAFF. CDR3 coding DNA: TGTGCCACCCTAGGGGGGCGGATGAACACTGAAGCTTTCTTT.

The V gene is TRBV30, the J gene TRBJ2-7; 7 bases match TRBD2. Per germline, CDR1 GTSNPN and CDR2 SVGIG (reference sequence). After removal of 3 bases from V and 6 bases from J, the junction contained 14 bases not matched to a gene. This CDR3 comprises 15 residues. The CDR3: CAWRVLGGWGSEQYF. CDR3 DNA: TGTGCCTGGAGGGTACTCGGGGGGTGGGGTAGCGAGCAGTACTTC.

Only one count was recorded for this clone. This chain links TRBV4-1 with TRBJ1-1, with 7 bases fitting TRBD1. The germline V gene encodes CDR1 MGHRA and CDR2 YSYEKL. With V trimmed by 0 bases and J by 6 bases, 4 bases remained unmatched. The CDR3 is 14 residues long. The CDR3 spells CASSQDPRGAEAFF. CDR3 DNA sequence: TGCGCCAGCAGCCAAGATCCCAGGGGGGCTGAAGCTTTCTTT.

CDR3 residues: CASSTGNQPQHF. CDR3 sequence (DNA): TGTGCCAGCTCAACGGGGAATCAGCCCCAGCATTTT. V gene TRBV18 combines with J gene TRBJ1-5; D is unresolved. The germline V gene encodes CDR1 KGHSH and CDR2 LQKENI. This CDR3 contains 12 residues. V gave up 5 bases and J gave up 4 bases, with 6 bases separating them.

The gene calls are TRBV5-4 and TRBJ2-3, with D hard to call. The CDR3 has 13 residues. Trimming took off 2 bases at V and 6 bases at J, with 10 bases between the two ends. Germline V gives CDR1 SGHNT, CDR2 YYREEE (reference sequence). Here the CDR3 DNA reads TGTGCCAGCAGCTTCGGTTTTGGTGATACGCAGTATTTT. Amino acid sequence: CASSFGFGDTQYF.

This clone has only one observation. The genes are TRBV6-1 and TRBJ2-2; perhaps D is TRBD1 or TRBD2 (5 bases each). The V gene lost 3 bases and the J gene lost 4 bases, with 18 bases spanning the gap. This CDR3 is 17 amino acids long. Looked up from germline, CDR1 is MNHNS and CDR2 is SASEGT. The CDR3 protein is CASSDKGQARGTGELFF. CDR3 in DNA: TGTGCCAGCAGTGACAAAGGGCAGGCGAGGGGCACCGGGGAGCTGTTTTTT.

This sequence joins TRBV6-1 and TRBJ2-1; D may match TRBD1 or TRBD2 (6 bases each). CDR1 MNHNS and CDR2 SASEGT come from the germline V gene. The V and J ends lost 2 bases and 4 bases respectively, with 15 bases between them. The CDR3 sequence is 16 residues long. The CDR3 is CASSEWGAGPYNEQFF. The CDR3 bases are TGTGCCAGCAGTGAATGGGGGGCGGGCCCTTACAATGAGCAGTTCTTC.

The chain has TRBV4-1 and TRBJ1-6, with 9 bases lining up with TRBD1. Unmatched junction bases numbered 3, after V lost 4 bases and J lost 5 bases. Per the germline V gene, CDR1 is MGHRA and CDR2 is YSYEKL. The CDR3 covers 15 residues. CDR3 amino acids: CASSPRDRDNSPLHF. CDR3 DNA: TGCGCCAGCAGCCCCCGGGACAGGGATAATTCACCCCTCCACTTT.

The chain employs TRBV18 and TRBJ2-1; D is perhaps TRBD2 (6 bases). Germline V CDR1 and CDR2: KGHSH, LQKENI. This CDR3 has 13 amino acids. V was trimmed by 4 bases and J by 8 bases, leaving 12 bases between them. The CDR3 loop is CASSLSGGDEQFF. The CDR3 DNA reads TGTGCCAGCTCACTGAGTGGAGGGGATGAGCAGTTCTTC. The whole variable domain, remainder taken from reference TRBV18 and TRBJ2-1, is NAGVMQNPRHLVRRRGQEARLRCSPMKGHSHVYWYRQLPEEGLKFMVYLQKENIIDESGMPKERFSAEFPKEGPSILRIQQVVRGDSAAYFCASSLSGGDEQFFGPGTRLTVL.

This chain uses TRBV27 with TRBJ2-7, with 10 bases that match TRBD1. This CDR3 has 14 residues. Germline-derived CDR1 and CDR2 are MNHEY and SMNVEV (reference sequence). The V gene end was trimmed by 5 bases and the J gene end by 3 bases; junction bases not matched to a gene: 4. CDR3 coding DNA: TGTGCCAGCAGTAGGGACAGGGGTCTCTACGAGCAGTACTTC. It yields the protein CASSRDRGLYEQYF.

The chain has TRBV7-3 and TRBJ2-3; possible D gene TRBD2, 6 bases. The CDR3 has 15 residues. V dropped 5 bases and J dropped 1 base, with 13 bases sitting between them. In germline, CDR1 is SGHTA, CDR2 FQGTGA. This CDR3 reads CASSARRGGTDTQYF. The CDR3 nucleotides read TGTGCCAGCAGCGCTAGGCGGGGTGGCACAGATACGCAGTATTTT.

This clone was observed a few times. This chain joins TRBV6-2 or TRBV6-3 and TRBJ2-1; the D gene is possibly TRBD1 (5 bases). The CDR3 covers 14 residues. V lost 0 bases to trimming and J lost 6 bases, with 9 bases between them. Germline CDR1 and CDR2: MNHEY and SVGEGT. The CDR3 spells CASSYSAGPNEQFF. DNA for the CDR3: TGTGCCAGCAGTTACTCGGCAGGGCCCAATGAGCAGTTCTTC.

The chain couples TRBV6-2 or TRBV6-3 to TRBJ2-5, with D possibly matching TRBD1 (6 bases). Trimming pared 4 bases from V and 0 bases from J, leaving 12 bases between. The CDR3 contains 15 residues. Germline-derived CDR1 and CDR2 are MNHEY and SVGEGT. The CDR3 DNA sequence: TGTGCCAGCAGTTCCTCCGGGACAAACCAAGAGACCCAGTACTTC. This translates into CASSSSGTNQETQYF.

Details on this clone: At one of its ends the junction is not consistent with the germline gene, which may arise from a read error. The CDR3 coding sequence is TGTGCCAGCAGCCCCCAGACTAGCGGGTCTCGTCAGGACTTC. Amino acids: CASSPQTSGSRQDF. The gene calls are TRBV7-9 and TRBJ2-7; 10 bases agree with TRBD2. The CDR3 length is 14 residues. Germline V gives CDR1 SEHNR, CDR2 FQNEAQ (reference sequence).

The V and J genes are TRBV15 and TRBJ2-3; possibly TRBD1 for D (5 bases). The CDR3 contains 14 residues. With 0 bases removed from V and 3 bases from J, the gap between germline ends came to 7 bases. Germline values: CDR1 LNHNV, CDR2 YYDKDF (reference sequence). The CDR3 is CATSRDRATDTQYF. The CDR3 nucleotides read TGTGCCACCAGCAGAGACAGGGCGACAGATACGCAGTATTTT.

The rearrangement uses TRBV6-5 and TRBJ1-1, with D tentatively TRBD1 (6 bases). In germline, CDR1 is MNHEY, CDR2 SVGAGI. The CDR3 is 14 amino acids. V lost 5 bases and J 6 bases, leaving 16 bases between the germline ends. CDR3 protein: CASSHLQGGSEAFF. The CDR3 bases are TGTGCCAGCAGTCACTTACAGGGTGGTTCTGAAGCTTTCTTT.

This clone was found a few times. CDR3 protein: CASSIEGRGETQYF. The CDR3 DNA sequence: TGTGCCAGTAGTATAGAGGGGCGGGGCGAGACCCAGTACTTC. The rearrangement links TRBV19 to TRBJ2-5, with D possibly TRBD2 on 6 matching bases. Trimming removed 0 bases from V and 5 bases from J, with 10 bases in between. This CDR3 is 14 amino acids long. Germline CDR1 and CDR2: LNHDA and SQIVND (reference sequence).

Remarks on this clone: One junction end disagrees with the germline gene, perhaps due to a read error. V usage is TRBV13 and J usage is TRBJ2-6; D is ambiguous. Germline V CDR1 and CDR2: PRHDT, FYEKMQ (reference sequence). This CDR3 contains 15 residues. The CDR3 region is CASSVGRMGANVLTF. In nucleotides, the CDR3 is TGTGCCAGCAGCGTAGGACGTATGGGGGCCAACGTCCTGACTTTC.

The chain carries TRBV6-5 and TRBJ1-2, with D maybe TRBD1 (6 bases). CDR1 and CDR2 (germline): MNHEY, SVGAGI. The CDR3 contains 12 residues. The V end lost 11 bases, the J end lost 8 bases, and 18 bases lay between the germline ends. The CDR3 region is CARGGAGGGYTF. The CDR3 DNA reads TGTGCCCGCGGGGGGGCGGGGGGCGGCTACACCTTC.

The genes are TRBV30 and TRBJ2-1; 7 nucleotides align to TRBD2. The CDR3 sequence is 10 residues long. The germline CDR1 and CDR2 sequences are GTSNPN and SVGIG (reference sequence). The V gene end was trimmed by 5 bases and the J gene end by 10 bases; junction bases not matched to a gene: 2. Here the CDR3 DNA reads TGTGCCTGGGGGGAGGGGGAGCAGTTCTTC. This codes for CAWGEGEQFF.

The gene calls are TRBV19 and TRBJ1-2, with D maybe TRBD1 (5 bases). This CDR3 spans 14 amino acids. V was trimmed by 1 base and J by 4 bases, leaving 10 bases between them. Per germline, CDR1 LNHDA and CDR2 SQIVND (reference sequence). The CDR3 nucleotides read TGTGCCAGTAGTATAGTGGGGCGCGGCTATGGCTACACCTTC. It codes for CASSIVGRGYGYTF. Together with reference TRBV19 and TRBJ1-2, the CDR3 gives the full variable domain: DGGITQSPKYLFRKEGQNVTLSCEQNLNHDAMYWYRQDPGQGLRLIYYSQIVNDFQKGDIAEGYSVSREKKESFPLTVTSAQKNPTAFYLCASSIVGRGYGYTFGSGTRLTVV.

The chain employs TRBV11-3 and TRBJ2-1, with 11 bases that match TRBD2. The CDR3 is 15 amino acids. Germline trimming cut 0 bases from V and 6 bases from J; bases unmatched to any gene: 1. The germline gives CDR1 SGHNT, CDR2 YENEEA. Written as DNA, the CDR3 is TGTGCCAGCAGCTTAGAGGGACTAGCGGTCAATGAGCAGTTCTTC. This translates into CASSLEGLAVNEQFF.

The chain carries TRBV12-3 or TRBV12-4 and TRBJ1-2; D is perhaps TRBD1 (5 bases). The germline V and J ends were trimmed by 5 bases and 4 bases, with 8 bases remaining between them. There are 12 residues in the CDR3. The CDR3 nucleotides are TGTGCCAGCAGTCCAGACAGCTATGGCTACACCTTC. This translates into CASSPDSYGYTF.

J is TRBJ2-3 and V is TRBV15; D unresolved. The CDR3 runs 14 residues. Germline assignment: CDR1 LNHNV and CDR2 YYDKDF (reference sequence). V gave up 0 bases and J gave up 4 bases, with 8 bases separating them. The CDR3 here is CATSREGYADTQYF. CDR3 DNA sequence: TGTGCCACCAGCAGAGAGGGGTACGCAGATACGCAGTATTTT.

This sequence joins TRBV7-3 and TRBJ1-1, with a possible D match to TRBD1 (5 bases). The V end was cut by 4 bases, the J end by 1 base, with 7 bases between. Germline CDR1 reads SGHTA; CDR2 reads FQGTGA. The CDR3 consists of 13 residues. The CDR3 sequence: CASSSQGNTEAFF. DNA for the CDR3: TGTGCCAGCAGCTCCCAGGGGAACACTGAAGCTTTCTTT.

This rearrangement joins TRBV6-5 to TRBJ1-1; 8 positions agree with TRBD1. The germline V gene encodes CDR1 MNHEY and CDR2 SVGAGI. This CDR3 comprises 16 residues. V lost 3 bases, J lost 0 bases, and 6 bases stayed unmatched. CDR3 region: CASSYGQGALNTEAFF. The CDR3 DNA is TGTGCCAGCAGTTATGGTCAGGGGGCCTTGAACACTGAAGCTTTCTTT.